The source of this T cell receptor beta chain is a study of blood T cells in healthy people across ages. The junction had 7 bases not matched to a gene; V was cut back by 6 bases and J by 5 bases. From germline, CDR1 is MDHEN and CDR2 SYDVKM. The CDR3 consists of 15 residues. For the second PCR, which ran for 7 to 11 cycles, a sample-barcoded 5' primer and a J-beta primer mix were used. All samples gave at least 2.5 million CDR3-containing paired-end reads. TCRdb ran MiXCR on the 5' RACE reads and lists one entry per CDR3 protein. The sample includes about 1.6 million distinct CDR3 sequences, almost 35% of them seen just once. Donors were systemically healthy Caucasian individuals from Russia aged roughly 6 to 90 years. It was approximately 10 milliliters of peripheral blood that were drawn from each donor. A minimum of 7 million PBMCs was isolated per sample.

The TCR comes from a woman in her 30s in good health. The material sequenced was blood. The rearrangement links TRBV28 to TRBJ1-6; TRBD1 matches 7 bases. The CDR3 protein is CASSLTGRNNSPLHF. For the CDR3, the DNA is TGTGCCAGCAGCCTGACAGGGAGGAATAATTCACCCCTCCACTTT.